Each of the 19 T cell receptor beta chains below was sequenced from the same sample in a study of blood T cell repertoires in COVID-19. Measured with immunoSEQ multiplex PCR; TCRdb has only the in-frame clones, and not every one. The sample has roughly 250,000 clones, about 83% seen once. The sequencing sample was made of peripheral blood. These receptors came from a woman between 40 and 55 years old who had recovered from COVID-19.

V gene TRBV7-2 combines with J gene TRBJ1-2; D unclear. There are 16 residues in the CDR3. Trimming removed 5 bases at V and 1 base at J, with 17 bases between. Germline CDR1 is SGHTA and CDR2 is FQGNSA. The CDR3 here is CASSPGQAGLNYGYTF. DNA of the CDR3: TGTGCCAGCAGCCCCGGCCAGGCAGGACTTAACTATGGCTACACCTTC.

A few counts support this clone. This chain links TRBV18 with TRBJ1-1; D not certain. Trimming removed 3 bases from V and 1 base from J, with 9 bases in between. Germline-derived CDR1 and CDR2 are KGHSH and LQKENI. The CDR3 spans 14 residues. The CDR3 DNA reads as TGTGCCAGCTCACCTGAGATAAAGAACACTGAAGCTTTCTTT. Residues: CASSPEIKNTEAFF. Using reference TRBV18 and TRBJ1-1 for the parts outside the CDR3, the full variable domain is NAGVMQNPRHLVRRRGQEARLRCSPMKGHSHVYWYRQLPEEGLKFMVYLQKENIIDESGMPKERFSAEFPKEGPSILRIQQVVRGDSAAYFCASSPEIKNTEAFFGQGTRLTVV.

The chain carries TRBV28 and TRBJ2-2; 7 nucleotides line up with TRBD1. V dropped 6 bases and J dropped 0; count of bases not matched to a gene: 4. CDR3 length equals 15 residues. The germline V gene encodes CDR1 MDHEN and CDR2 SYDVKM. The CDR3 DNA reads as TGTGCCAGCAGGGGGACAGTCGCGAACACCGGGGAGCTGTTTTTT. Its protein product is CASRGTVANTGELFF.

Points on this clone: The same CDR3 is also encoded by other DNA sequences in this sample. V usage is TRBV7-9 and J usage is TRBJ1-5; 7 bases are shared with TRBD1. Looked up from germline, CDR1 is SEHNR and CDR2 is FQNEAQ (reference sequence). J lost 4 bases, V lost 6 bases, and 3 bases had no gene match. The CDR3 sequence is 13 residues long. The CDR3 bases are TGTGCCAGCAGTCTACAGGGGAATCAGCCCCAGCATTTT. It is translated as CASSLQGNQPQHF.

CDR3: CSAQGGDEKLFF. DNA of the CDR3: TGCAGCGCACAGGGGGGTGATGAAAAACTGTTTTTT. V is TRBV29-1 and J is TRBJ1-4; 8 nucleotides agree with TRBD1. Trimming cost V 7 bases and J 6 bases; bases outside gene matches: 4. In germline, CDR1 is SQVTM, CDR2 ANQGSEA. The CDR3 loop spans 12 amino acids.

This clone was observed a handful of times. This chain connects TRBV5-4 to TRBJ1-6, with D perhaps TRBD1 (5 bases). Germline CDR1 is SGHNT and CDR2 is YYREEE (reference sequence). CDR3 length: 13 residues. The V end lost 0 bases, the J end lost 11 bases, and 9 bases lay between the germline ends. CDR3 loop: CASSLAQAAPLHF. CDR3 coding DNA: TGTGCCAGCAGCTTGGCACAGGCGGCACCCCTCCACTTT. The full variable domain, its missing parts supplied by reference TRBV5-4 and TRBJ1-6, is ETGVTQSPTHLIKTRGQQVTLRCSSQSGHNTVSWYQQALGQGPQFIFQYYREEENGRGNFPPRFSGLQFPNYSSELNVNALELDDSALYLCASSLAQAAPLHFGNGTRLTVT.

The V gene is TRBV5-6, the J gene TRBJ1-1, with D perhaps matching TRBD1 (5 bases). The germline CDR1 and CDR2 sequences are SGHDT and YYEEEE. Trimming removed 0 bases at V and 0 bases at J, with 15 bases between. The CDR3 is 17 residues long. The CDR3 sequence: CASSLAKGPGLNTEAFF. Written as DNA, the CDR3 is TGTGCCAGCAGCTTGGCCAAGGGGCCCGGCCTGAACACTGAAGCTTTCTTT.

The CDR3 region has the DNA TGTGCCAGCAGCTTCGGAGGACAGTCAAAACTGTTTTTT. This codes for CASSFGGQSKLFF. The rearrangement uses TRBV11-2 and TRBJ1-4; D is perhaps TRBD1 (6 bases). The CDR3 sequence is 13 residues long. Trimming removed 3 bases from V and 10 bases from J, with 12 bases in between. The V gene's germline CDR1 is SGHAT and CDR2 FQNNGV.

The chain is built from TRBV11-2 and TRBJ1-1, with TRBD1 matching over 8 bases. Looked up from germline, CDR1 is SGHAT and CDR2 is FQNNGV. The CDR3 extends over 15 amino acids. J was trimmed by 0 bases and V by 3 bases; bases with no gene match: 3. CDR3 sequence (DNA): TGTGCCAGCAGCTTCACAGGGGGAATGAACACTGAAGCTTTCTTT. Its protein is CASSFTGGMNTEAFF.

In its sample, this clone was seen a few times. The V and J genes are TRBV11-2 and TRBJ1-5; 10 nucleotides match TRBD1. The CDR3 totals 17 residues. The V segment lost 5 bases and the J segment 1 base; nucleotides outside the gene matches: 8. CDR1 SGHAT and CDR2 FQNNGV come from the germline V gene. CDR3 sequence reads: CASSPGQGTISNQPQHF. CDR3 nucleotide sequence: TGTGCCAGCAGCCCGGGACAGGGGACGATAAGCAATCAGCCCCAGCATTTT. Supplemented by reference TRBV11-2 and TRBJ1-5, the full variable domain reads EAGVAQSPRYKIIEKRQSVAFWCNPISGHATLYWYQQILGQGPKLLIQFQNNGVVDDSQLPKDRFSAERLKGVDSTLKIQPAKLEDSAVYLCASSPGQGTISNQPQHFGDGTRLSIL.

This rearrangement joins TRBV27 to TRBJ2-5; 8 nucleotides align to TRBD1. From germline, CDR1 is MNHEY and CDR2 SMNVEV (reference sequence). The CDR3 loop spans 16 amino acids. Trimming removed 5 bases from V and 0 bases from J; junction bases left unmatched: 8. DNA for the CDR3: TGTGCCAGCAGTGCGTGGACAGGGCCGTACCAAGAGACCCAGTACTTC. It translates to CASSAWTGPYQETQYF.

The chain combines TRBV27 with TRBJ2-3; D is perhaps TRBD2 (5 bases). Trimming stripped 6 bases from V and 0 bases from J, with 16 bases between. This CDR3 has 16 residues. Germline CDR1 and CDR2: MNHEY and SMNVEV (reference sequence). CDR3 in DNA: TGTGCCAGCAGCCCCCATACGGGGTTTAGCACAGATACGCAGTATTTT. This encodes CASSPHTGFSTDTQYF.

The J gene is TRBJ2-7, the V gene TRBV30; tentatively, D is TRBD1 (6 bases). Trimming pared 1 base from V and 0 bases from J, leaving 10 bases between. The CDR3 totals 14 residues. Germline V gene lookup returns CDR1 GTSNPN and CDR2 SVGIG (reference sequence). CDR3 sequence: CAWSEGHSSYEQYF. DNA of the CDR3: TGTGCCTGGAGTGAGGGACATAGCTCCTACGAGCAGTACTTC.

The rearrangement uses TRBV6-6 and TRBJ2-7; 10 bases are shared with TRBD1. With V trimmed by 6 bases and J by 5 bases, 4 bases remained unmatched. Germline V CDR1 and CDR2: MNHNY, SVGAGI (reference sequence). The CDR3 covers 13 residues. Here the CDR3 reads CASSGTGENEQYF. In DNA form, the CDR3 reads TGTGCCAGCAGCGGGACAGGGGAAAACGAGCAGTACTTC.

The V gene is TRBV11-2, the J gene TRBJ2-1; 10 nucleotides agree with TRBD1. There are 16 residues in the CDR3. Germline V gene sequence: CDR1 SGHAT, CDR2 FQNNGV. V gave up 4 bases and J gave up 0 bases; unmatched junction bases: 3. The CDR3 sequence is CASSWTGGSSYNEQFF. CDR3 coding DNA: TGTGCCAGCAGCTGGACAGGGGGTAGCTCCTACAATGAGCAGTTCTTC.

The chain is built from TRBV4-2 and TRBJ2-7, with D perhaps matching TRBD2 (5 bases). The CDR3 extends over 15 amino acids. Germline CDR1 reads LGHNA; CDR2 reads YNFKEQ. V lost 0 bases, J lost 7 bases, and 16 bases lay in between. CDR3: CASSQDRRGGLEQYF. DNA for the CDR3: TGTGCCAGCAGCCAAGATCGACGGGGTGGGTTGGAGCAGTACTTC.

The V gene is TRBV27, the J gene TRBJ1-4; D may be TRBD1 (5 bases). Germline lookup yields CDR1 MNHEY and CDR2 SMNVEV (reference sequence). The V gene lost 6 bases and the J gene lost 6 bases, with 17 bases spanning the gap. The CDR3 has 15 residues. The CDR3 sequence: CASRPLGGGDEKLFF. The CDR3 coding sequence is TGTGCCAGCAGACCTTTGGGGGGAGGGGATGAAAAACTGTTTTTT.

The chain is built from TRBV7-9 and TRBJ1-2; 10 bases are a match to TRBD1. Germline V gene lookup returns CDR1 SEHNR and CDR2 FQNEAQ (reference sequence). The CDR3 runs to 14 residues. The trim removed 4 bases at V and 8 bases at J, leaving 7 bases unmatched. CDR3 bases: TGTGCCAGCAGCTCTGACAGGGGGCAGGGAGGCTACACCTTC. Its protein is CASSSDRGQGGYTF.

The chain recombines TRBV2 with TRBJ2-3; 8 bases are a match to TRBD2. After removal of 4 bases from V and 7 bases from J, the junction contained 10 bases not matched to a gene. The CDR3 has 15 residues. From germline, CDR1 is SNHLY and CDR2 FYNNEI. The CDR3 spells CASSVSSGGLNTQYF. CDR3 sequence (DNA): TGTGCCAGCAGTGTCTCTTCGGGGGGGCTTAATACGCAGTATTTT. Full variable domain (missing parts from reference TRBV2 and TRBJ2-3): EPEVTQTPSHQVTQMGQEVILRCVPISNHLYFYWYRQILGQKVEFLVSFYNNEISEKSEIFDDQFSVERPDGSNFTLKIRSTKLEDSAMYFCASSVSSGGLNTQYFGPGTRLTVL.